This entry lists 5 T cell receptor beta chains sequenced from one sample in a study of blood T cell repertoires in COVID-19. Profiled with immunoSEQ multiplex PCR; TCRdb holds only in-frame clones, not every one. This table holds roughly 200,000 clones, just over 85% found once. The sequenced sample consisted of peripheral blood. All receptors come from a man at least 80 years old with acute or convalescent COVID-19.

The chain uses TRBV27 and TRBJ1-5, with 10 bases matching TRBD1. Germline V gene data show CDR1 as MNHEY and CDR2 as SMNVEV (reference sequence). V lost 6 bases to trimming and J lost 0 bases; unmatched junction nucleotides: 8. The CDR3 is 17 amino acids. The CDR3 protein is CASSPRDRGNSNQPQHF. The CDR3 DNA reads as TGTGCCAGCAGCCCCCGGGACAGGGGTAATAGCAATCAGCCCCAGCATTTT.

This rearrangement joins TRBV5-6 to TRBJ1-2; the match to TRBD1 covers 8 bases. Per the germline V gene, CDR1 is SGHDT and CDR2 is YYEEEE. The V gene end was trimmed by 3 bases and the J gene end by 0 bases; junction bases not matched to a gene: 7. The CDR3 length is 16 residues. This CDR3 reads CASSSDGQGPNYGYTF. The CDR3 bases are TGTGCCAGCAGCTCCGACGGACAGGGTCCTAACTATGGCTACACCTTC.

The J gene is TRBJ2-3, the V gene TRBV11-3, with 13 bases identical to TRBD2. There are 18 residues in the CDR3. The V and J ends lost 5 bases and 4 bases, in that order; junction bases with no gene match: 12. The V gene's germline CDR1 is SGHNT and CDR2 YENEEA. CDR3 DNA sequence: TGTGCCAGCAGCCCGGGGCTACTAGCGGGAGGGCCGGCAGATACGCAGTATTTT. Translating it yields CASSPGLLAGGPADTQYF.

The chain uses TRBV5-5 and TRBJ2-7, with a tentative D call TRBD1 (6 bases). V lost 0 bases and J lost 5, with 12 bases in between. This CDR3 is 14 amino acids long. Germline CDR1 SGHKS, CDR2 YYEKEE (reference sequence). The DNA for the CDR3 is TGTGCCAGCAGCTTGGGTACAGGGTTTAACGAGCAGTACGTC. Its protein is CASSLGTGFNEQYV.

This CDR3 is CASSLEGLAGGSSYNEQFF. CDR3 DNA sequence: TGTGCCAGCAGCCTGGAGGGACTAGCGGGAGGTAGCTCCTACAATGAGCAGTTCTTC. The rearrangement uses TRBV7-2 and TRBJ2-1; 15 nucleotides match TRBD2. Germline trimming cut 5 bases from V and 0 bases from J; bases unmatched to any gene: 8. Germline V gives CDR1 SGHTA, CDR2 FQGNSA. The CDR3 runs to 19 residues.